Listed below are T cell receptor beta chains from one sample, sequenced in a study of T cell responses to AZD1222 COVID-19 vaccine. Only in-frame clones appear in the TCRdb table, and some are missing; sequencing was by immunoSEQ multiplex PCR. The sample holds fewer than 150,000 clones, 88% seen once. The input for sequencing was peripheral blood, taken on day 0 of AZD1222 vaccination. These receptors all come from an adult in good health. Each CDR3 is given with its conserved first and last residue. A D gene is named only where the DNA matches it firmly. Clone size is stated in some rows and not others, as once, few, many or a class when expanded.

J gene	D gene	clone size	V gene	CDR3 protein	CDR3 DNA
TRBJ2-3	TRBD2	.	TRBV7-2	CASSWSGRAEDTQYF	TGTGCCAGCAGCTGGAGCGGGAGGGCCGAAGATACGCAGTATTTT
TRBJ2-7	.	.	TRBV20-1	CSASGVGASSYEQYF	TGCAGTGCTAGTGGGGTGGGGGCGAGCTCCTACGAGCAGTACTTC
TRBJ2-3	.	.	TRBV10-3	CAISESSPPDTQYF	TGTGCCATCAGTGAGTCTAGCCCCCCAGATACGCAGTATTTT
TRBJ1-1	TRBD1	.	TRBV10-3	CAISYSTGADTEAFF	TGTGCCATCAGTTACAGTACAGGGGCTGACACTGAAGCTTTCTTT
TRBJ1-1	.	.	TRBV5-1	CASSIQGALGTEAFF	TGCGCCAGCAGCATCCAGGGTGCCCTAGGCACTGAAGCTTTCTTT
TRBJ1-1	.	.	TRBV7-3	CASSLTPSFRTEAFF	TGTGCCAGCAGCTTAACGCCCTCATTTAGGACTGAAGCTTTCTTT
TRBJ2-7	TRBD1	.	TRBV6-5	CASSLTGGATYEQYF	TGTGCCAGCAGTCTGACAGGGGGCGCAACCTACGAGCAGTACTTC
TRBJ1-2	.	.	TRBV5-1	CASSLVGTPESGYTF	TGCGCCAGCAGCTTGGTTGGCACCCCAGAATCTGGCTACACCTTC
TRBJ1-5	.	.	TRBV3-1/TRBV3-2	CASSQDLAQPQHF	TGTGCCAGCAGCCAAGACTTGGCTCAGCCCCAGCATTTT
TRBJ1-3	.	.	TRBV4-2	CASSGEIGNTIYF	TGTGCCAGCAGCGGGGAGATTGGAAACACCATATATTTT
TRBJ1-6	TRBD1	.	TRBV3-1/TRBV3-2	CASSPSAGQGVSPLHF	TGTGCCAGCAGCCCCAGCGCCGGACAGGGGGTTTCACCCCTCCACTTT
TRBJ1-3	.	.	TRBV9	CASSAEPQGYSGNTIYF	TGTGCCAGCAGCGCAGAACCTCAGGGGTACTCTGGAAACACCATATATTTT
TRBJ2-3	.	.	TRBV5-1	CASSLFSGGDTQYF	TGCGCCAGCAGCTTGTTTAGCGGTGGAGATACGCAGTATTTT
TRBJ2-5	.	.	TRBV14	CASSYVGQGRETQYF	TGTGCCAGCAGCTATGTCGGCCAGGGGCGGGAGACCCAGTACTTC
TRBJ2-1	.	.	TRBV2	CASRVKPPQFF	TGTGCCAGCCGGGTAAAACCTCCACAGTTCTTC
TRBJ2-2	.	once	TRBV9	CASSEGPPGTGELFF	TGTGCCAGCAGCGAGGGCCCGCCGGGCACCGGGGAGCTGTTTTTT
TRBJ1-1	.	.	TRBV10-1	CASSESGRGRAFF	TGCGCCAGCAGTGAGTCGGGTCGGGGTCGGGCTTTCTTT
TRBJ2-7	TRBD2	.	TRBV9	CASSGRASGPYEQYF	TGTGCCAGCAGCGGAAGGGCTAGCGGCCCTTACGAGCAGTACTTC
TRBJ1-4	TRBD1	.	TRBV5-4	CASSPTGGLEKLFF	TGTGCCAGCAGCCCGACAGGGGGCCTTGAAAAACTGTTTTTT
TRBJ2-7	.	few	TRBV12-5	CASARDGAFYEQYF	TGTGCTAGTGCCAGAGATGGGGCATTCTACGAGCAGTACTTC
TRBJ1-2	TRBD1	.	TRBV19	CASSISGQPYYGYTF	TGTGCCAGTAGTATTTCGGGACAGCCTTACTATGGCTACACCTTC
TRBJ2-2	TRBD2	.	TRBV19	CATFAGEDGELFF	TGTGCTACGTTCGCGGGGGAGGACGGGGAGCTGTTTTTT
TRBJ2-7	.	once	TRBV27	CASSLKASTYEQYF	TGTGCCAGCAGTTTAAAGGCTTCGACCTACGAGCAGTACTTC
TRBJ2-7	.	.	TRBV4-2	CASSQEGSGSSYEQYF	TGTGCCAGCAGCCAAGAGGGGAGCGGGTCCTCCTACGAGCAGTACTTC
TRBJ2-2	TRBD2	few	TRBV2	CASSEVMRGLASGELFF	TGTGCCAGCAGTGAAGTAATGAGGGGACTAGCCTCCGGGGAGCTGTTTTTT
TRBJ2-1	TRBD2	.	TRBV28	CASSFQMGGAGEQFF	TGTGCCAGCAGTTTTCAAATGGGAGGGGCGGGTGAGCAGTTCTTC
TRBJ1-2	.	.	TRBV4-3	CASSQEPQNYGYTF	TGCGCCAGCAGCCAAGAACCTCAGAACTATGGCTACACCTTC
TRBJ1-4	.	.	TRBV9	CASTTLSSGQKYNEKLFF	TGTGCCAGCACCACCCTGAGCAGCGGGCAGAAGTATAATGAAAAACTGTTTTTT
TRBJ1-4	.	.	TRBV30	CAWSVGEKLFF	TGTGCCTGGAGTGTAGGTGAAAAACTGTTTTTT
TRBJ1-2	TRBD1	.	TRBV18	CASSPLGQGANYGYTF	TGTGCCAGCTCACCCCTGGGACAGGGGGCTAACTATGGCTACACCTTC
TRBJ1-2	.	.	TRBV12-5	CASGLDGRVNYGYTF	TGTGCTAGTGGTTTGGACGGTAGGGTCAACTATGGCTACACCTTC
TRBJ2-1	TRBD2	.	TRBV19	CASSLLTSGLYNEQFF	TGTGCCAGTAGTCTCCTCACTAGCGGGCTTTACAATGAGCAGTTCTTC
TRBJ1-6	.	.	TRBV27	CASSPRQYNSPLHF	TGTGCCAGCAGTCCGAGGCAGTATAATTCACCCCTCCACTTT
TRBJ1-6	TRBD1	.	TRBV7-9	CASSLVNRGRNSPLHF	TGTGCCAGCAGCTTAGTTAACAGGGGTAGAAATTCACCCCTCCACTTT
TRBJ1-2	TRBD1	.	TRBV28	CASSSRNRGGYTF	TGTGCCAGCAGTTCTCGAAACAGGGGTGGCTACACCTTC
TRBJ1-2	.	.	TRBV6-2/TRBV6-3	CASSYGTDGGYTF	TGTGCCAGCAGTTACGGCACCGACGGGGGCTACACCTTC
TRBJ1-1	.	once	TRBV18	CASSPTRSLFSRAEAFF	TGTGCCAGCTCACCAACCAGGTCATTATTCTCCAGAGCTGAAGCTTTCTTT
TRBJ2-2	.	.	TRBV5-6	CASSLGRLLFGELFF	TGTGCCAGCAGCTTGGGCAGGCTTCTGTTCGGGGAGCTGTTTTTT
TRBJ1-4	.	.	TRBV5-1	CASSSGGGRANEKLFF	TGCGCCAGCAGCTCTGGTGGGGGGCGCGCTAATGAAAAACTGTTTTTT
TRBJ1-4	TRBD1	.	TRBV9	CASSEGAGRRGSTNEKLFF	TGTGCCAGCAGCGAGGGGGCAGGGAGACGCGGGTCAACTAATGAAAAACTGTTTTTT